The clone carrying this TCR beta chain was detected ten times or more. A single record per CDR3 protein comes from TCRdb applying MiXCR to the RACE reads. Of 65,000 to 95,000 distinct CDR3 sequences listed, 6.5% to 8% are singletons. The source of the sample is a study of human T cells and chemical hapten exposure. Time point in this sample: patch test 2, 6 weeks after DPC sensitization. Specified treatment: therapeutic diphenylcyclopropenone sensitization with weekly scalp DPC. Investigators collected blood before applying each patch test. V was shortened by 0 bases and J by 0 bases, with 19 bases between the two germline ends. The germline gives CDR1 ENHRY, CDR2 SYGVKD. CDR3 length: 19 residues.

The sequencing used whole blood, collected in connection with sensitization to the hapten diphenylcyclopropenone (DPC). This receptor was obtained from a woman aged 30 to 39 with alopecia areata. Some clones in this sample may be carry-over from other donors' samples. The chain is built from TRBV10-3 and TRBJ2-3; no clear D. CDR3 sequence: CAISESIAGVTPSTDTQYF. The CDR3 DNA reads TGTGCCATCAGTGAGTCGATAGCCGGAGTAACGCCTAGCACAGATACGCAGTATTTT.